A single sample is the source of the 6 T cell receptor beta chains below, sequenced in a study of Graves' ophthalmopathy and Graves' hyperthyroidism. The sequenced template was RNA, covering the TCR beta CDR3 region. The first-round RT-PCR employed HTBI primers together with the Qiagen OneStep RT-PCR kit. A multiplex PCR was then performed as the second round. One entry per CDR3 protein results from TCRdb running MiXCR on the multiplex PCR reads. This sample has over a million distinct CDR3 sequences, with roughly two fifths found just once. Sequenced input: peripheral blood or thyroid tissue (not recorded which). These receptors all come from an adult man with Graves' hyperthyroidism.

For this clonotype: A much more abundant neighbour one base away suggests this may be a read error. The chain joins TRBV7-9 to TRBJ2-5, with D possibly TRBD2 on 5 matching bases. The CDR3 totals 12 residues. CDR1 is SEHNR, CDR2 FQNEAQ, per germline (reference sequence). V shed 6 bases and J shed 7 bases, with 12 bases lying between them. The CDR3 reads CASSEEEVTQYF. CDR3 sequence (DNA): TGTGCCAGCAGTGAAGAGGAGGTGACCCAGTACTTC.

This clonotype was seen more than once but under ten times. The rearrangement joins TRBV11-2 to TRBJ1-3; no definite D call. V gave up 0 bases and J gave up 0 bases, with 6 bases separating them. Per the germline V gene, CDR1 is SGHAT and CDR2 is FQNNGV. The CDR3 runs to 15 residues. CDR3 in amino acids: CASSLEVTSGNTIYF. The CDR3 bases are TGTGCCAGCAGCTTAGAGGTCACCTCTGGAAACACCATATATTTT. The whole variable domain, filled in from reference TRBV11-2 and TRBJ1-3, reads EAGVAQSPRYKIIEKRQSVAFWCNPISGHATLYWYQQILGQGPKLLIQFQNNGVVDDSQLPKDRFSAERLKGVDSTLKIQPAKLEDSAVYLCASSLEVTSGNTIYFGEGSWLTVV.

This clonotype was recorded a few times. This chain connects TRBV10-3 to TRBJ1-1, with 8 nucleotides matching TRBD1. Germline V lookup: CDR1 ENHRY, CDR2 SYGVKD. Unmatched junction bases numbered 5, after V lost 6 bases and J lost 2 bases. The CDR3 runs to 14 residues. The CDR3 coding sequence is TGTGCCATCAGGGGAGGACAGGGTAACACTGAAGCTTTCTTT. It specifies CAIRGGQGNTEAFF.

The chain links TRBV6-5 to TRBJ2-7; 7 bases are shared with TRBD1. The V segment lost 0 bases and the J segment 4 bases; nucleotides outside the gene matches: 9. This CDR3 comprises 16 residues. Germline V gene data show CDR1 as MNHEY and CDR2 as SVGAGI. The DNA of the CDR3 is TGTGCCAGCAGTTACTCCGGGACAGATTTAACATACGAGCAGTACTTC. It translates to CASSYSGTDLTYEQYF.

This clonotype turned up a few times. The CDR3 nucleotides read TGTGCCAGCAGCCCGGATCTAGCGGGGGATGGAGATACGCAGTATTTT. Amino acid sequence: CASSPDLAGDGDTQYF. The V gene is TRBV12-3 or TRBV12-4, the J gene TRBJ2-3, with 10 positions matching TRBD2. The CDR3 runs to 16 residues. Trimming removed 6 bases from V and 5 bases from J; junction bases left unmatched: 11.

This clonotype was observed at least ten times. The chain is built from TRBV14 and TRBJ2-7, with D maybe TRBD1 (5 bases). Germline CDR1 SGHDN, CDR2 FVKESK. The CDR3 spans 14 residues. The V end lost 4 bases, the J end lost 4 bases, and 14 bases lay between the germline ends. DNA for the CDR3: TGTGCCAGCAGCCTGCGACAGCTGAGGTACGAGCAGTACTTC. Translated: CASSLRQLRYEQYF.